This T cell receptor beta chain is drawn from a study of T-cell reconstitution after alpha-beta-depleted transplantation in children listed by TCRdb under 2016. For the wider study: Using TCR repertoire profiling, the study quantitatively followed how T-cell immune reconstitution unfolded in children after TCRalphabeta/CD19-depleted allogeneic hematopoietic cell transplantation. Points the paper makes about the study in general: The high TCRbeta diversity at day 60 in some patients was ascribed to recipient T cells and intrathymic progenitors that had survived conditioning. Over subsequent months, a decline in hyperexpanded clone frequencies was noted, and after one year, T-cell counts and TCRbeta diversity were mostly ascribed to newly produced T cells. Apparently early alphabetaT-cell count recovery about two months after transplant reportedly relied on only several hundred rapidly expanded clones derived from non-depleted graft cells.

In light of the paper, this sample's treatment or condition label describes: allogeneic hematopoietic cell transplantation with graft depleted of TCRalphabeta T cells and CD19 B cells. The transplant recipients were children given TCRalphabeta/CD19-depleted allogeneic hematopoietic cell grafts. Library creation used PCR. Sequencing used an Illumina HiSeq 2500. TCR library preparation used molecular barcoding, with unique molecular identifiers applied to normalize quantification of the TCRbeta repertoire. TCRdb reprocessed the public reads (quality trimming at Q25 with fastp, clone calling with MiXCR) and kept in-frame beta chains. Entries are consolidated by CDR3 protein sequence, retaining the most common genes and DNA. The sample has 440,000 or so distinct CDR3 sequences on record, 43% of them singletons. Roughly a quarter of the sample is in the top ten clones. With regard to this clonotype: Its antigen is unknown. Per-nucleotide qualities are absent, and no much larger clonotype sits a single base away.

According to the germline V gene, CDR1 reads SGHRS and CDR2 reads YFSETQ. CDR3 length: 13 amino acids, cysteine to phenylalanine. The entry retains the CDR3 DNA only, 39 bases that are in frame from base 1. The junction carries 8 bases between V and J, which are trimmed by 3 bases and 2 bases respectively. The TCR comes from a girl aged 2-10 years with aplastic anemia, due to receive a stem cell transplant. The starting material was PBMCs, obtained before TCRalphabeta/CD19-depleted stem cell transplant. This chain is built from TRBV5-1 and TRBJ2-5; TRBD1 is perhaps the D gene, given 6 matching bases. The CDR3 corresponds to CASSSQGQETQYF. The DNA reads TGCGCCAGCAGCTCACAGGGACAAGAGACCCAGTACTTC.